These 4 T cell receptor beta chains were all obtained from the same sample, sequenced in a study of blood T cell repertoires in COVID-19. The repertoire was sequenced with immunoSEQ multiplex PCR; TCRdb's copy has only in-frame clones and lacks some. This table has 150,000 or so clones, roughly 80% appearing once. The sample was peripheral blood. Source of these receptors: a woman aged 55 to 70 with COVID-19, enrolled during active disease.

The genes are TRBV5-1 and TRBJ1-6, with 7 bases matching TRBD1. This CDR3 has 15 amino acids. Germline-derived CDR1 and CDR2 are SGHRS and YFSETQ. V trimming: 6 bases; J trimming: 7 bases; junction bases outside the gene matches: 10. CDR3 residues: CASTVGTATNSPLHF. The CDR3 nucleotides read TGCGCCAGCACCGTAGGGACAGCAACAAATTCACCCCTCCACTTT.

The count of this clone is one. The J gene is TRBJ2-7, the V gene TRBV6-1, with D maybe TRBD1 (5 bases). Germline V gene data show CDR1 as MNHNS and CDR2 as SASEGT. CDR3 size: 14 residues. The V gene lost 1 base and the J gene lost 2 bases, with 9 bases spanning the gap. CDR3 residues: CASSEGQLPYEQYF. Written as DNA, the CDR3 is TGTGCCAGCAGTGAAGGACAGCTGCCCTACGAGCAGTACTTC.

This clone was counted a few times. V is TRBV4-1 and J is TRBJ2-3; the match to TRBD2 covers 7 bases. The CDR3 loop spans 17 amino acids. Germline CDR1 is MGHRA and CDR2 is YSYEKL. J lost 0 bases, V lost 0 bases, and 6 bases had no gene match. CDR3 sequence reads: CASSQDLGLDSTDTQYF. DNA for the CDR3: TGCGCCAGCAGCCAAGATCTCGGACTAGATAGCACAGATACGCAGTATTTT.

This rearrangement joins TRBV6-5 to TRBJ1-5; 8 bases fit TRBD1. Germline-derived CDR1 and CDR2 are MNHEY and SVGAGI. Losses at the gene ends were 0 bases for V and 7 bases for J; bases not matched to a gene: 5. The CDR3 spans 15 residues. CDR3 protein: CASSYSDRVRQPQHF. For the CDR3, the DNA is TGTGCCAGCAGTTACTCGGACAGGGTGAGGCAGCCCCAGCATTTT.